These 13 T cell receptor beta chains were sequenced from one sample in a study of blood T cells in healthy people across ages. Primed by a sample-barcoded 5' primer and a J-beta primer mix, a second PCR proceeded for roughly 6 to 12 cycles. TCRdb re-called the 5' RACE reads through MiXCR, storing one row per CDR3 protein. The data contain roughly 1,300,000 distinct CDR3 sequences, 59% of them singletons. The sequenced sample was blood. The source is a man aged 18 to 30 in good health.

The chain couples TRBV5-1 to TRBJ1-4, with D hard to call. CDR1 is SGHRS and CDR2 is YFSETQ in the germline V gene. The CDR3 extends over 16 amino acids. V was cut by 6 bases and J by 0 bases, with 15 bases left in between. CDR3 protein: CASKPGYYSTNEKLFF. Here the CDR3 DNA reads TGCGCCAGCAAACCCGGTTATTACTCAACTAATGAAAAACTGTTTTTT.

The chain couples TRBV20-1 to TRBJ2-7; 7 nucleotides line up with TRBD2. Germline trimming cut 5 bases from V and 0 bases from J; bases unmatched to any gene: 4. The CDR3 loop spans 13 amino acids. Germline assignment: CDR1 DFQATT and CDR2 SNEGSKA (reference sequence). The CDR3 sequence: CSAAGGSSYEQYF. Here the CDR3 DNA reads TGCAGTGCTGCCGGGGGGAGCTCCTACGAGCAGTACTTC.

A single count supports this clonotype. The rearrangement uses TRBV6-1 and TRBJ1-5; D is unclear. With 8 bases removed from V and 0 bases from J, the gap between germline ends came to 11 bases. CDR1 and CDR2 (germline): MNHNS, SASEGT. This CDR3 has 14 amino acids. The CDR3 protein is CASERGYSNQPQHF. The CDR3, as DNA: TGTGCCAGCGAGCGAGGGTATAGCAATCAGCCCCAGCATTTT.

The chain combines TRBV29-1 with TRBJ1-1, with D unclear. Trimming removed 5 bases at V and 1 base at J, with 8 bases between. CDR1 and CDR2 from the germline V gene are SQVTM and ANQGSEA. The CDR3 spans 12 residues. The CDR3 nucleotides read TGCAGCGTTCAGGCGGCGAACACTGAAGCTTTCTTT. Translation: CSVQAANTEAFF.

The V call is TRBV19, the J call TRBJ2-5; tentative D call: TRBD2 (5 bases). This CDR3 is built from 14 residues. Germline V gene lookup returns CDR1 LNHDA and CDR2 SQIVND (reference sequence). The V and J ends lost 3 bases and 11 bases respectively, with 19 bases between them. The CDR3 nucleotides read TGTGCCAGTAGTATCACGGGCGGGTTGAATGAGCAGTACTTC. It is translated as CASSITGGLNEQYF.

V is TRBV3-1 and J is TRBJ1-2; D is undetermined. CDR3 length equals 14 residues. CDR1 is LGHDT and CDR2 is YNNKEL in the germline V gene (reference sequence). The germline V and J ends were trimmed by 5 bases and 5 bases, with 15 bases remaining between them. CDR3 protein: CASSSLRGGYGYTF. DNA of the CDR3: TGTGCCAGCAGCTCTCTGCGGGGAGGATATGGCTACACCTTC.

The chain links TRBV20-1 to TRBJ1-5, with D maybe TRBD1 (6 bases). Per germline, CDR1 DFQATT and CDR2 SNEGSKA (reference sequence). Trimming left V 2 bases short and J 3 bases short, with 14 bases between. The CDR3 contains 15 residues. Here the CDR3 reads CSARKGGSLNQPQHF. In nucleotides, the CDR3 is TGCAGTGCTAGAAAAGGGGGAAGCCTCAATCAGCCCCAGCATTTT.

The chain joins TRBV6-5 to TRBJ2-1; possible D gene TRBD2, 5 bases. V lost 0 bases and J 9 bases, leaving 18 bases between the germline ends. The CDR3 consists of 16 residues. Germline V gene data show CDR1 as MNHEY and CDR2 as SVGAGI. CDR3 sequence (DNA): TGTGCCAGCAGTTACTCGATCGGGGTCCTAACGGGTGAGCAGTTCTTC. Translated, it gives CASSYSIGVLTGEQFF.

This chain uses TRBV11-2 with TRBJ2-7; the D is unclear. Trimming left V 1 base short and J 6 bases short, with 7 bases between. The CDR3 totals 12 residues. The germline V gene encodes CDR1 SGHAT and CDR2 FQNNGV. This CDR3 is CASSLGVAEQYF. Here the CDR3 DNA reads TGTGCCAGCAGCTTAGGAGTCGCCGAGCAGTACTTC.

The rearrangement links TRBV12-3 or TRBV12-4 to TRBJ1-2, with D unclear. The CDR3 totals 14 residues. The V gene lost 4 bases and the J gene lost 7 bases, with 16 bases spanning the gap. The CDR3 DNA reads as TGTGCCAGCAGTTCTCATGTGGGCCAGGTTGGCTACACCTTC. Translation: CASSSHVGQVGYTF.

The sample holds a few counts of this clonotype. This chain uses TRBV27 with TRBJ2-3, with 8 bases identical to TRBD2. CDR3 size: 16 residues. After removal of 4 bases from V and 0 bases from J, the junction contained 6 bases not matched to a gene. Looked up from germline, CDR1 is MNHEY and CDR2 is SMNVEV (reference sequence). In nucleotides, the CDR3 is TGTGCCAGCAGTTCCCTTAGCGGGGAAAGCACAGATACGCAGTATTTT. Amino acids: CASSSLSGESTDTQYF.

The V gene is TRBV4-1, the J gene TRBJ1-1; D perhaps matches TRBD1 (5 bases). The CDR3 covers 14 residues. The germline V gene encodes CDR1 MGHRA and CDR2 YSYEKL. V shed 4 bases and J shed 4 bases, with 13 bases lying between them. The CDR3 here is CASSPGWGSTEAFF. DNA for the CDR3: TGCGCCAGCAGCCCCGGGTGGGGGTCCACTGAAGCTTTCTTT.

This clonotype occurred a few times. V usage is TRBV5-1 and J usage is TRBJ2-4; D gene ambiguous. The J call may be in error: the DNA end matches TRBJ2-7 better. The germline gives CDR1 SGHRS, CDR2 YFSETQ. The CDR3 consists of 13 residues. The CDR3 here is CASSLEAFYEQYF. The CDR3 coding sequence is TGCGCCAGCAGCTTGGAGGCGTTCTACGAGCAGTACTTC.